These T cell receptor beta chains were read from a single sample in a study of long-term antiretroviral therapy in people with HIV. Produced via immunoSEQ multiplex PCR; TCRdb's table is partial and in-frame only. The table lists some 30,000 clones, roughly 85% of them singletons, with 4.4% in the top ten. The starting material was unsorted PBMCs, obtained about 3.4 years after starting antiretroviral therapy. These TCRs come from a man younger than 30 with HIV. The CDR3 runs from the conserved cysteine through the conserved F or W.

J gene	CDR3 length	V gene	CDR3 protein
TRBJ1-2	12	TRBV5-6	CASSSEDYGYTF
TRBJ2-3	11	TRBV20-1	CSARREHAQYF
TRBJ1-2	14	TRBV6-5	CASSYSAGRWGYTF
TRBJ2-1	13	TRBV7-2	CASSLGPNDEQFF
TRBJ1-1	13	TRBV9	CASSVTGSTEAFF
TRBJ1-1	14	TRBV7-6	CASSPSIANTEAFF
TRBJ2-5	12	TRBV7-2	CASSFQRETQYF
TRBJ2-7	13	TRBV7-6	CASSLTDSYEQYF
TRBJ2-1	17	TRBV7-6	CASSFGLAGGPYNEQFF
TRBJ1-1	17	TRBV4-3	CASSQVLFRVVNTEAFF
TRBJ1-5	15	TRBV2	CASSPTGFSNQPQHF
TRBJ2-1	13	TRBV9	CASSVGDVNEQFF
TRBJ2-2	20	TRBV27	CASSLTVQLAGERSTGELFF
TRBJ2-1	16	TRBV2	CASSTIGLAGDAEQFF
TRBJ2-5	13	TRBV6-1	CASSVYSQETQYF
TRBJ1-1	14	TRBV5-1	CASSLPGERREAFF
TRBJ1-1	11	TRBV6-1	CASSKGTEAFF
TRBJ2-7	14	TRBV11-2	CASSPGWTDYEQYF
TRBJ2-7	16	TRBV9	CASSVDRGGGFDEQYF
TRBJ1-4	14	TRBV5-5	CASSPGQGREKLFF
TRBJ1-1	14	TRBV7-9	CASSLAGLNTEAFF
TRBJ2-7	15	TRBV5-8	CASSLGRPINYEQYF
TRBJ2-1	15	TRBV9	CASSAQGNQYNEQFF
TRBJ1-2	15	TRBV19	CASSTQGQATYGYTF
TRBJ1-1	14	TRBV19	CASSIGGGYTEAFF
TRBJ2-2	15	TRBV5-5	CASSLDRGDTGELFF
TRBJ1-1	13	TRBV19	CASTPAAFTEAFF
TRBJ1-2	13	TRBV27	CASSFRGVHGYTF
TRBJ1-2	14	TRBV2	CASLYGGGPYGYTF
TRBJ1-2	14	TRBV6-1	CASIAGYVDYGYTF
TRBJ1-5	15	TRBV5-5	CASSLDTGANQPQHF
TRBJ1-5	16	TRBV7-9	CAIAGGEPFSNQPQHF
TRBJ1-5	12	TRBV19	CASSSLNQPQHF
TRBJ2-1	16	TRBV14	CASSQGLAGVGGEQFF
TRBJ1-2	14	TRBV10-3	CAISEATGDYGYTF
TRBJ2-1	15	TRBV5-1	CASSFSGGSYNEQFF
TRBJ2-2	15	TRBV15	CATSRGQVNTGELFF
TRBJ2-7	16	TRBV27	CASSPSTGLAQYEQYF
TRBJ2-3	14	TRBV7-9	CASSLGGGRDTQYF
TRBJ1-3	15	TRBV18	CTSSPRQDRVDTIYF
TRBJ1-2	14	TRBV27	CASSSGQGTYGYTF
TRBJ1-3	16	TRBV28	CASSSPGRTAGNTIYF
TRBJ2-7	14	TRBV5-6	CASSLGAATYEQYF
TRBJ1-5	17	TRBV28	CASSLLGASRSNQPQHF